The entry below describes one T cell receptor beta chain. With V trimmed by 4 bases and J by 2 bases, 1 base remained unmatched. The CDR3 loop spans 13 amino acids. Looked up from germline, CDR1 is SGDLS and CDR2 is YYNGEE. This specimen comes from a study of CD8+ T cells in alopecia areata. Study summary: Twice daily, treated patients received 5 to 10 mg of oral tofacitinib.

RNA, once extracted, was reverse transcribed into cDNA for use as the sequencing template. Assay used: immunoSEQ multiplex PCR; TCRdb lists only in-frame clones, some missing. Of some 180,000 clones in the sample, 63% were seen once. The chain is built from TRBV9 and TRBJ2-5, with 8 nucleotides matching TRBD2. The sequencing here drew on CD4+ T cells sorted from blood, taken at week 0. The clonotype originates from a human donor with alopecia areata. The chain's CDR3 is CASSPGGQETQYF. The CDR3, as DNA: TGTGCCAGCAGCCCGGGGGGGCAAGAGACCCAGTACTTC.